This T cell receptor (beta chain) derives from a study of technical replicates of blood from four donors. TCRdb's copy holds only in-frame clones and misses some; the assay was immunoSEQ multiplex PCR. This sample has some 60,000 clones, with about 95% found just once. CDR1 is SGHNT and CDR2 is YYREEE in the germline V gene (reference sequence). The length of the CDR3 is 15 residues. Unmatched junction bases numbered 8, after V lost 2 bases and J lost 4 bases. Sequenced: PBMCs. The source of this sequence is a human donor in good health. Some clones in this sample may be carry-over from other donors' samples. This chain joins TRBV5-4 and TRBJ1-1; 7 bases match TRBD1. The chain's CDR3 is CASSLPGGFGTEAFF. The CDR3 DNA follows: TGTGCCAGCAGCTTACCAGGGGGTTTCGGCACTGAAGCTTTCTTT. Combining the CDR3 with reference TRBV5-4 and TRBJ1-1 gives the whole variable domain ETGVTQSPTHLIKTRGQQVTLRCSSQSGHNTVSWYQQALGQGPQFIFQYYREEENGRGNFPPRFSGLQFPNYSSELNVNALELDDSALYLCASSLPGGFGTEAFFGQGTRLTVV.